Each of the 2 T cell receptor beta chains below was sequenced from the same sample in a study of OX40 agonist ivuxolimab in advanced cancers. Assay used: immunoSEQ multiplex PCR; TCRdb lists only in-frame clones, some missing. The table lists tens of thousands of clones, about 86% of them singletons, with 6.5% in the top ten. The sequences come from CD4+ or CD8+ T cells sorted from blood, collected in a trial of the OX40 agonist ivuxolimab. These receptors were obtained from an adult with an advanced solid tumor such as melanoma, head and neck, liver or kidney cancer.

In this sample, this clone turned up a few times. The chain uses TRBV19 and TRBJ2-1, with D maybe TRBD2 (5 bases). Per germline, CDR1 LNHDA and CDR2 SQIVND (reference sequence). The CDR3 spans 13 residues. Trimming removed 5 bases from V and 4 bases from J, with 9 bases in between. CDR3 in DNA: TGTGCCAGTAGTGGACTGATATACAATGAGCAGTTCTTC. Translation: CASSGLIYNEQFF.

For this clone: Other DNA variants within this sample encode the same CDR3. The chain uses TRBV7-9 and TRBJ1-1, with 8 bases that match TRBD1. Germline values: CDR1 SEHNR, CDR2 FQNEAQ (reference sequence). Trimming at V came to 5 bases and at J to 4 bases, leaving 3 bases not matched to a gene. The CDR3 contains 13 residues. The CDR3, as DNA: TGTGCCAGCAGCCCTACAGGGGGCACTGAAGCTTTCTTT. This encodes CASSPTGGTEAFF.